These 9 T cell receptor beta chains were sequenced from one sample in a study of blood T cells in healthy people across ages. The second PCR ran about 6 to 12 cycles with a sample-barcoded 5' primer and J-beta primers. TCRdb recomputed calls from the 5' RACE reads with MiXCR, one row per CDR3 protein. The sample holds over 1.5 million distinct CDR3 sequences, about 50% seen once. Material for sequencing was blood. These receptors came from a woman between 40 and 55 years old in good health.

This clonotype was seen a handful of times. V is TRBV25-1 and J is TRBJ2-3; the D is unclear. V lost 8 bases to trimming and J lost 5 bases, with 11 bases between them. CDR3 length: 12 residues. Germline V gives CDR1 MGHDK, CDR2 SYGVNS. CDR3 in DNA: TGTGCCAGCCGCTCGGTGGGAGATACGCAGTATTTT. Its translation is CASRSVGDTQYF.

V is TRBV12-3 or TRBV12-4 and J is TRBJ2-3; D is uncertain. This CDR3 is built from 14 residues. The CDR3 sequence: CATQSQASTDTQYF. The CDR3 nucleotides read TGTGCAACACAGAGCCAGGCAAGCACAGATACGCAGTATTTT.

The chain is built from TRBV24-1 and TRBJ2-4; D remains ambiguous. This CDR3 contains 15 residues. Per the germline V gene, CDR1 is KGHDR and CDR2 is SFDVKD. The V gene lost 7 bases and the J gene lost 5 bases, with 17 bases spanning the gap. This CDR3 reads CATRNRSPAENIQYF. CDR3 coding DNA: TGTGCCACCAGGAACAGATCACCGGCGGAAAACATTCAGTACTTC.

This clonotype was observed a few times. The chain employs TRBV4-2 and TRBJ2-1; D unclear. The CDR3 has 15 amino acids. CDR1 is LGHNA, CDR2 YNFKEQ, per germline. V lost 0 bases and J lost 7, with 13 bases in between. CDR3 sequence reads: CASSQDGLGVNEQFF. The CDR3 DNA reads as TGTGCCAGCAGCCAAGATGGGCTGGGCGTGAATGAGCAGTTCTTC.

The sample holds a few counts of this clonotype. The chain employs TRBV7-9 and TRBJ1-1; tentatively, D is TRBD1 (5 bases). The CDR3 runs to 12 residues. From germline, CDR1 is SEHNR and CDR2 FQNEAQ (reference sequence). The V end was cut by 5 bases, the J end by 3 bases, with 7 bases between. For the CDR3, the DNA is TGTGCCAGCAGCCGGGACTACACTGAAGCTTTCTTT. Translation gives CASSRDYTEAFF.

The rearrangement uses TRBV28 and TRBJ2-5; tentative D call: TRBD2 (5 bases). Germline V gives CDR1 MDHEN, CDR2 SYDVKM. The CDR3 spans 15 residues. V was pared by 4 bases and J by 1 base, with 13 bases between. The CDR3 reads CASSSVEGFQETQYF. The CDR3 DNA reads TGTGCCAGCAGTTCAGTCGAGGGTTTCCAAGAGACCCAGTACTTC.

This clonotype was found once. A junction end diverges from the germline sequence, so it may reflect a read error. The chain employs TRBV24-1 and TRBJ2-5; the D gene is possibly TRBD2 (6 bases). Germline V gene data show CDR1 as KGHDR and CDR2 as SFDVKD. The CDR3 contains 14 residues. The CDR3 protein is CATSDSGLRGTQYF. CDR3 coding DNA: TGTGCCACCAGCGATTCGGGACTTCGAGGGACCCAGTACTTC.

This rearrangement joins TRBV9 to TRBJ2-7; 8 nucleotides align to TRBD1. The CDR3 spans 13 residues. V lost 7 bases and J lost 5; bases outside the gene matches: 8. Germline V lookup: CDR1 SGDLS, CDR2 YYNGEE. DNA of the CDR3: TGTGCCAGCTCTTGGGCAGGGGGCGACGAGCAGTACTTC. It codes for CASSWAGGDEQYF. The variable domain in full, completed from reference TRBV9 and TRBJ2-7, reads DSGVTQTPKHLITATGQRVTLRCSPRSGDLSVYWYQQSLDQGLQFLIQYYNGEERAKGNILERFSAQQFPDLHSELNLSSLELGDSALYFCASSWAGGDEQYFGPGTRLTVT.

The chain employs TRBV10-3 and TRBJ1-2; no definite D call. Germline values: CDR1 ENHRY, CDR2 SYGVKD. The CDR3 totals 13 residues. The V and J ends lost 0 bases and 5 bases respectively, with 7 bases between them. The CDR3 sequence: CAISESDVYGYTF. DNA of the CDR3: TGTGCCATCAGTGAGTCGGACGTATATGGCTACACCTTC.